These 24 T cell receptor beta chains originate from one sample sequenced in a study of CD8 T cells in ankylosing spondylitis. Study-wide results and limits: Eight highly homologous variants made up a TCR beta motif, and this motif appeared characteristic of ankylosing spondylitis blood.

These receptors lack a known antigen. TCRdb reprocessed the 5' RACE reads with MiXCR, giving one entry per CDR3 protein. The repertoire holds some 330,000 distinct CDR3 sequences, with roughly 8% as singletons. The sequencing sample was made of blood, either unsorted or a sorted T cell fraction (not recorded which). All receptors derive from a male donor with ankylosing spondylitis.

The rearrangement links TRBV20-1 to TRBJ2-7, with 9 bases identical to TRBD1. The germline gives CDR1 DFQATT, CDR2 SNEGSKA (reference sequence). The junction had 2 bases not matched to a gene; V was cut back by 1 base and J by 1 base. The CDR3 length is 14 residues. CDR3 coding DNA: TGCAGTGCTAGAGCGGGGACAGGGTCCTACGAGCAGTACTTC. Translation gives CSARAGTGSYEQYF.

This clonotype was observed at least ten times. The V and J genes are TRBV7-8 and TRBJ1-2; no firm D call. This CDR3 region has 13 residues. Germline assignment: CDR1 SGHVS and CDR2 FQNEAQ. V shed 0 bases and J shed 2 bases, with 4 bases lying between them. The CDR3 sequence: CASSLAVNYGYTF. CDR3 nucleotides: TGTGCCAGCAGCTTAGCAGTCAACTATGGCTACACCTTC.

This clonotype was seen a handful of times. The chain has TRBV7-3 and TRBJ2-1, with D tentatively TRBD1 or TRBD2 (5 bases each). Germline CDR1 SGHTA, CDR2 FQGTGA. This CDR3 region has 14 residues. Trimming removed 2 bases at V and 10 bases at J, with 15 bases between. CDR3 in amino acids: CASSLGGPDREQFF. CDR3 bases: TGTGCCAGCAGCTTAGGGGGACCAGATCGAGAGCAGTTCTTC.

This clonotype was recorded a few times. The genes are TRBV19 and TRBJ1-5; 9 bases are a match to TRBD1. The length of the CDR3 is 19 residues. Germline lookup yields CDR1 LNHDA and CDR2 SQIVND (reference sequence). V shed 4 bases, J shed 0 bases, and the junction held 13 bases outside the gene matches. This chain's CDR3 is CASSNQQGARVYSNQPQHF. The CDR3 DNA sequence: TGTGCCAGTAGTAACCAACAGGGGGCGAGGGTGTATAGCAATCAGCCCCAGCATTTT. The variable domain in full, with the rest retrieved from reference TRBV19 and TRBJ1-5, is DGGITQSPKYLFRKEGQNVTLSCEQNLNHDAMYWYRQDPGQGLRLIYYSQIVNDFQKGDIAEGYSVSREKKESFPLTVTSAQKNPTAFYLCASSNQQGARVYSNQPQHFGDGTRLSIL.

In its sample, this clonotype was seen a few times. The chain has TRBV19 and TRBJ2-7; 8 bases line up with TRBD2. The CDR3 contains 14 residues. V lost 2 bases and J lost 3; bases outside the gene matches: 3. The V gene's germline CDR1 is LNHDA and CDR2 SQIVND (reference sequence). The CDR3 DNA follows: TGTGCCAGTAGTATAAGCGGGAGCTTCTACGAGCAGTACTTC. Translating it yields CASSISGSFYEQYF.

The sample holds a few counts of this clonotype. V usage is TRBV20-1 and J usage is TRBJ2-7; perhaps D is TRBD1 or TRBD2 (5 bases each). The V gene lost 5 bases and the J gene lost 1 base, with 12 bases spanning the gap. The CDR3 runs to 13 residues. Germline CDR1 DFQATT, CDR2 SNEGSKA (reference sequence). CDR3 nucleotide sequence: TGCAGTGCTCGTGGGACGGATTCCTACGAGCAGTACTTC. Amino acid sequence: CSARGTDSYEQYF.

The CDR3 DNA reads as TGCAGCGGCTGGACCGTAGTTTACAATGAGCAGTTCTTC. Its protein product is CSGWTVVYNEQFF. V usage is TRBV29-1 and J usage is TRBJ2-1; D unclear. The germline V and J ends were trimmed by 7 bases and 4 bases, with 14 bases remaining between them. Germline CDR1 reads SQVTM; CDR2 reads ANQGSEA. This CDR3 comprises 13 residues.

Many counts were recorded for this clonotype. The gene calls are TRBV7-2 and TRBJ2-7; D unresolved. Germline values: CDR1 SGHTA, CDR2 FQGNSA. The germline V and J ends were trimmed by 4 bases and 2 bases, with 12 bases remaining between them. This CDR3 is 14 amino acids long. CDR3 nucleotide sequence: TGTGCCAGCAGCTCTGGGCTACTCCCCTACGAGCAGTACTTC. It specifies CASSSGLLPYEQYF.

This clonotype was observed a single time. The genes are TRBV19 and TRBJ1-4; possibly TRBD1 for D (6 bases). The CDR3 runs 14 residues. V was cut by 7 bases and J by 8 bases, with 17 bases left in between. Germline CDR1 and CDR2: LNHDA and SQIVND (reference sequence). The CDR3 sequence: CASTLDRSGEKLFF. The CDR3 nucleotides are TGTGCCAGTACCCTGGACAGATCCGGAGAAAAACTGTTTTTT.

The chain joins TRBV7-3 to TRBJ2-2, with TRBD1 matching over 10 bases. J was trimmed by 7 bases and V by 5 bases; bases with no gene match: 7. The CDR3 runs 15 residues. Germline V lookup: CDR1 SGHTA, CDR2 FQGTGA. The CDR3 spells CASSARDRGGGELFF. The DNA of the CDR3 is TGTGCCAGCAGCGCCCGGGACAGGGGCGGCGGGGAGCTGTTTTTT.

This clonotype occurred many times. The chain employs TRBV5-6 and TRBJ1-4, with D hard to call. The ends were cut back, 5 bases at V and 7 bases at J, with 21 bases in the middle. CDR3 length: 16 amino acids. The germline CDR1 and CDR2 sequences are SGHDT and YYEEEE. CDR3 region: CASSDSLGHFGEKLFF. DNA for the CDR3: TGTGCCAGCAGTGACTCACTCGGGCATTTCGGTGAAAAACTGTTTTTT.

This clonotype was recorded a few times. J is TRBJ2-7 and V is TRBV3-1; TRBD1 agrees at 9 bases. This CDR3 is built from 15 residues. V was clipped by 2 bases and J by 4 bases; unmatched bases: 6. Germline V lookup: CDR1 LGHDT, CDR2 YNNKEL (reference sequence). The CDR3 DNA reads as TGTGCCAGCAGCCAAACGGGACAGGGTATGTACGAGCAGTACTTC. Translating gives CASSQTGQGMYEQYF.

V and J are TRBV5-1 and TRBJ1-3; D is unresolved. Trimming left V 0 bases short and J 0 bases short, with 13 bases between. This CDR3 spans 17 amino acids. Germline-derived CDR1 and CDR2 are SGHRS and YFSETQ. The CDR3 sequence is CASSLEPTAFSGNTIYF. In DNA, the CDR3 is TGCGCCAGCAGCTTGGAACCTACAGCGTTCTCTGGAAACACCATATATTTT.

This clonotype was seen at least ten times. The rearrangement uses TRBV12-3 or TRBV12-4 and TRBJ1-3; 7 bases line up with TRBD1. Trimming cost V 4 bases and J 0 bases; bases outside gene matches: 15. CDR3 size: 19 residues. The CDR3 DNA reads as TGTGCCAGCAGTTCGATCCGGGACAGATCGATGAGCTCTGGAAACACCATATATTTT. Encoded protein: CASSSIRDRSMSSGNTIYF.

This clonotype has more than one count but fewer than ten. The chain carries TRBV6-5 and TRBJ1-3; D is undetermined. Germline V CDR1 and CDR2: MNHEY, SVGAGI. The CDR3 is 16 residues long. V was clipped by 0 bases and J by 0 bases, with 9 bases between them. The CDR3 spells CASSYSVDRSGNTIYF. Written as DNA, the CDR3 is TGTGCCAGCAGTTACTCGGTCGACCGCTCTGGAAACACCATATATTTT.

This clonotype was counted ten times or more. The rearrangement joins TRBV29-1 to TRBJ1-5; the D is unclear. Germline V CDR1 and CDR2: SQVTM, ANQGSEA. CDR3 length equals 12 residues. Trimming shortened V by 0 bases and J by 13 bases, and 13 bases separated the two germline ends. The DNA of the CDR3 is TGCAGCGTTGAAGATGGAGCCGGGAGACAGCATTTT. Translated, it gives CSVEDGAGRQHF.

This clonotype has a count of ten or more. The CDR3 DNA reads TGTGCCAGCAGCAAGGGGGCGGGAGGTGCGAATGAGCAGTTCTTC. This sequence encodes CASSKGAGGANEQFF. The chain employs TRBV7-3 and TRBJ2-1; tentatively, D is TRBD2 (8 bases). CDR1 and CDR2 (germline): SGHTA, FQGTGA. The CDR3 consists of 15 residues. V was cut by 5 bases and J by 7 bases, with 18 bases left in between.

This clonotype was seen only a few times. This chain connects TRBV28 to TRBJ2-5; 8 nucleotides agree with TRBD2. This CDR3 spans 16 amino acids. Germline V gene data show CDR1 as MDHEN and CDR2 as SYDVKM. V dropped 6 bases and J dropped 5; count of bases not matched to a gene: 14. The CDR3, as DNA: TGTGCCAGCAGAACCCCTAGCGGGTACCCTCATGAGACCCAGTACTTC. This codes for CASRTPSGYPHETQYF.

CDR3 residues: CASSSYTGLAGVYNEQFF. In nucleotides, the CDR3 is TGCGCCAGCAGCTCCTATACCGGACTAGCGGGAGTCTACAATGAGCAGTTCTTC. This sequence joins TRBV5-1 and TRBJ2-1; 13 bases line up with TRBD2. The CDR3 is 18 residues long. Germline V lookup: CDR1 SGHRS, CDR2 YFSETQ. V dropped 3 bases and J dropped 3; count of bases not matched to a gene: 9.

The V call is TRBV30, the J call TRBJ2-1; tentative D call: TRBD2 (5 bases). Germline lookup yields CDR1 GTSNPN and CDR2 SVGIG (reference sequence). With 3 bases removed from V and 5 bases from J, the gap between germline ends came to 14 bases. The CDR3 sequence is 14 residues long. CDR3 DNA: TGTGCCTGGAGGAGGCTAGCTGGGAACAATGAGCAGTTCTTC. Amino acids: CAWRRLAGNNEQFF.

The chain combines TRBV7-8 with TRBJ2-5; 12 positions agree with TRBD1. CDR3 length: 17 amino acids. Germline V lookup: CDR1 SGHVS, CDR2 FQNEAQ. J gave up 5 bases and V 6 bases, and 13 bases lay outside the gene matches. Here the CDR3 reads CASRFRDRGRIMETQYF. Here the CDR3 DNA reads TGTGCCAGCAGATTCCGGGACAGGGGGCGCATCATGGAGACCCAGTACTTC.

This clonotype has a count of ten or more. V usage is TRBV7-2 and J usage is TRBJ2-1; the D gene is possibly TRBD2 (6 bases). The CDR3 contains 14 residues. The V end lost 4 bases, the J end lost 4 bases, and 11 bases lay between the germline ends. Germline V lookup: CDR1 SGHTA, CDR2 FQGNSA. The CDR3 loop is CASSSPRGYNEQFF. The DNA for the CDR3 is TGTGCCAGCAGCTCGCCCCGGGGGTACAATGAGCAGTTCTTC.

This rearrangement joins TRBV6-1 to TRBJ1-2; D gene ambiguous. The CDR3 consists of 14 residues. The V and J ends lost 2 bases and 5 bases respectively, with 12 bases between them. Germline lookup yields CDR1 MNHNS and CDR2 SASEGT. CDR3 protein: CASSERRTGYGYTF. The CDR3, as DNA: TGTGCCAGCAGTGAACGGAGAACGGGGTATGGCTACACCTTC.

There are a few counts of this clonotype. The chain couples TRBV7-3 to TRBJ2-1, with D perhaps matching TRBD2 (6 bases). Germline V gene lookup returns CDR1 SGHTA and CDR2 FQGTGA. Trimming cost V 8 bases and J 5 bases, with 19 bases left between them. The CDR3 covers 15 residues. The CDR3 nucleotides are TGTGCCAGCGGTTATAATCCGGGACTCAACAATGAGCAGTTCTTC. Its protein product is CASGYNPGLNNEQFF.